This TCR beta chain was sequenced during a study of T cells after yellow fever vaccination. The CDR3 runs 15 residues. Trimming left V 0 bases short and J 7 bases short, with 16 bases between. Looked up from germline, CDR1 is SGDLS and CDR2 is YYNGEE. TCRdb re-analysed the 5' RACE reads in MiXCR, keeping a single row per CDR3 protein. Among 300,000 to 400,000 distinct CDR3 sequences listed, about 10% were seen once. The material was CD4+ T cells sorted from PBMCs, obtained 45 days after the yellow fever booster vaccination. The TCR comes from a young man who received the YFV17D yellow fever vaccine. The rearrangement uses TRBV9 and TRBJ1-2, with D possibly matching TRBD1 (6 bases). CDR3 DNA: TGTGCCAGCAGCGTAGGAACAGGGCTCTCGGGTGGCTACACCTTC. It yields the protein CASSVGTGLSGGYTF.